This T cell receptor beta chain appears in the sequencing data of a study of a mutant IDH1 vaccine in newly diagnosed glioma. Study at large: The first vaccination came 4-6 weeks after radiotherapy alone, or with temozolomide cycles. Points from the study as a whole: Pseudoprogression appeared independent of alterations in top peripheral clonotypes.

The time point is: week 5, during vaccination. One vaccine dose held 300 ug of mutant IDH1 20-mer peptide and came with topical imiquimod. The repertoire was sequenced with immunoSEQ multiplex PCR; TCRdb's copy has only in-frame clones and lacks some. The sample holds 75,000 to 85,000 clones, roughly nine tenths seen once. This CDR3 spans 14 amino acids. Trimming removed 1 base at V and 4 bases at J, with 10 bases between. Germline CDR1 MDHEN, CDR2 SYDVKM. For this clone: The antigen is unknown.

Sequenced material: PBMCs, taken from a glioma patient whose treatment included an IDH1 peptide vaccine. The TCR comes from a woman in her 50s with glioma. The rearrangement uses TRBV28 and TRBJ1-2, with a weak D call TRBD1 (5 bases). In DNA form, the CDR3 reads TGTGCCAGCAGTTTATCCGGGGGACCCTATGGCTACACCTTC. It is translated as CASSLSGGPYGYTF.